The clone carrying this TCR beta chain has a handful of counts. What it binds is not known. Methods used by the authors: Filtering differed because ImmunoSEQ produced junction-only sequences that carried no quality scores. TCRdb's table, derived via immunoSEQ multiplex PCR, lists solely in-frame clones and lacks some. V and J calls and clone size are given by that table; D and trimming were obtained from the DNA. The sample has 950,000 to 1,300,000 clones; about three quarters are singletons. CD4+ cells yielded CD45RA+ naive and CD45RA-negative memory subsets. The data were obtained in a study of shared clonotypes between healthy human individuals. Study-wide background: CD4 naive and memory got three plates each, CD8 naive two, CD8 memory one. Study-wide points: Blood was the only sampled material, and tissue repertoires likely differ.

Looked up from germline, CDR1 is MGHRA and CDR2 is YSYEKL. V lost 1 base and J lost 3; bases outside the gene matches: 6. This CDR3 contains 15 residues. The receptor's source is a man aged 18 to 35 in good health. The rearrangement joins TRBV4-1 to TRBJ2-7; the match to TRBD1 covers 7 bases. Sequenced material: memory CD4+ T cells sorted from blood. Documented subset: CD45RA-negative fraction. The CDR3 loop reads CASSQGGTDIYEQYF. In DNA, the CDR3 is TGCGCCAGCAGCCAAGGTGGGACAGACATCTACGAGCAGTACTTC.